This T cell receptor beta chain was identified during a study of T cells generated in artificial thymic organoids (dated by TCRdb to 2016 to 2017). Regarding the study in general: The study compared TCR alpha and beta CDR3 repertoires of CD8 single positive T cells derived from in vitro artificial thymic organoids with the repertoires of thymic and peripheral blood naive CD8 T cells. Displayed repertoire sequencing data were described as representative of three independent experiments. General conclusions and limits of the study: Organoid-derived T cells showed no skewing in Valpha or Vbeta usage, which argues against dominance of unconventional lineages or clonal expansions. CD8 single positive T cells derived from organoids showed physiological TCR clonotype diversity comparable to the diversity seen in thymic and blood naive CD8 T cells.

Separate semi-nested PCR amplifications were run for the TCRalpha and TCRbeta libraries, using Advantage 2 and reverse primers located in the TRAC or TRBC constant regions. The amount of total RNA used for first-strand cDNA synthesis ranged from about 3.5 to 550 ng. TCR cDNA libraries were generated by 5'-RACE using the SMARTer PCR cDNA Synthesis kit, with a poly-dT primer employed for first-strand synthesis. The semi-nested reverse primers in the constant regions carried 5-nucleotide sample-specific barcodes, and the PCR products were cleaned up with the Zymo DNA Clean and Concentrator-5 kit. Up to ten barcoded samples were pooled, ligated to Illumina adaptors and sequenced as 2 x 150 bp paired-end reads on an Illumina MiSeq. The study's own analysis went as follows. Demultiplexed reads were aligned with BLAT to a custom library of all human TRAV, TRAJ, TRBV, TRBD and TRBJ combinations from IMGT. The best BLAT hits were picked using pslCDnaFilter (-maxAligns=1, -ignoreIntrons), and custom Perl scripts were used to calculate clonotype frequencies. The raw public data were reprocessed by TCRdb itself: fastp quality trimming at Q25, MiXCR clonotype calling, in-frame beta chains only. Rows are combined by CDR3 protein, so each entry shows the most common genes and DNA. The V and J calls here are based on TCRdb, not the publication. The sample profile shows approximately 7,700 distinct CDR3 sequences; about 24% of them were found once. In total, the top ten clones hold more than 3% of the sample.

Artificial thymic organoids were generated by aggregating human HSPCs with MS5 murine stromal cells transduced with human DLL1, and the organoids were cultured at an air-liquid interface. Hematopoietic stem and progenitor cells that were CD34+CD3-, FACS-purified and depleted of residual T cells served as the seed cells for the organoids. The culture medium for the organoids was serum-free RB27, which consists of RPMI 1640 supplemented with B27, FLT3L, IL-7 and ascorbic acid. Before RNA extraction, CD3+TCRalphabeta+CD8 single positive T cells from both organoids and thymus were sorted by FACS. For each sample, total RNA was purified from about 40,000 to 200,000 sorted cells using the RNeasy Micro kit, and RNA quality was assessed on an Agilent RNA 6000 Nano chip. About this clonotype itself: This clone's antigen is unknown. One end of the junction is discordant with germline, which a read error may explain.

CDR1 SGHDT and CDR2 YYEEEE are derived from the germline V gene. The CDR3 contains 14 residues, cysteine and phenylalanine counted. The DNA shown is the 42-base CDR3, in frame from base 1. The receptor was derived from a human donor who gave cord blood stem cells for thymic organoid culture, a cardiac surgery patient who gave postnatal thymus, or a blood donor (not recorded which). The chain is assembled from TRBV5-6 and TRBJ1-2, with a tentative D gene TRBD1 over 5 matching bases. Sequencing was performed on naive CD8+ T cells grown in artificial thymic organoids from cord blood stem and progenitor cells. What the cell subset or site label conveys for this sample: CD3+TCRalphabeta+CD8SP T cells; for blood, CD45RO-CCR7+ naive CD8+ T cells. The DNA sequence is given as TGTGCCGGCAGCCTTCCCCGGGGGGTCTATGGCTACACCTTC. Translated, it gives CAGSLPRGVYGYTF.